The 3 T cell receptor beta chains listed next were all sequenced from one sample in a study of T cell responses to AZD1222 COVID-19 vaccine. Libraries were prepared by immunoSEQ multiplex PCR; TCRdb keeps only in-frame clonotypes and omits some of them. The sample lists 100,000 to 150,000 clones; more than 90% were seen once. The specimen comprised peripheral blood, sampled 28 days after the second AZD1222 dose. The receptors come from an adult who received the AZD1222 COVID-19 vaccine.

V and J are TRBV5-1 and TRBJ2-3; 9 bases match TRBD1. V shed 4 bases and J 8 bases; nucleotides not matched to a gene: 14. The germline CDR1 and CDR2 sequences are SGHRS and YFSETQ. The CDR3 runs to 16 residues. CDR3 in amino acids: CASSASGTGIRVTQYF. The CDR3 DNA follows: TGCGCCAGCAGCGCATCCGGGACAGGGATTCGGGTTACGCAGTATTTT.

The chain uses TRBV5-1 and TRBJ2-5, with no clear D. CDR1 SGHRS and CDR2 YFSETQ come from the germline V gene. This CDR3 region has 15 residues. The V gene lost 0 bases and the J gene lost 1 base, with 10 bases spanning the gap. CDR3 nucleotide sequence: TGCGCCAGCAGCTTGGGGGGTGCTAGCCAAGAGACCCAGTACTTC. It specifies CASSLGGASQETQYF.

The rearrangement uses TRBV5-4 and TRBJ2-7; 7 bases align to TRBD1. The germline V gene encodes CDR1 SGHNT and CDR2 YYREEE (reference sequence). V lost 4 bases and J lost 4; bases outside the gene matches: 11. The CDR3 sequence is 15 residues long. CDR3 amino acids: CASSLGQAGPYEQYF. The CDR3, as DNA: TGTGCCAGCAGCCTAGGACAGGCGGGTCCGTACGAGCAGTACTTC.